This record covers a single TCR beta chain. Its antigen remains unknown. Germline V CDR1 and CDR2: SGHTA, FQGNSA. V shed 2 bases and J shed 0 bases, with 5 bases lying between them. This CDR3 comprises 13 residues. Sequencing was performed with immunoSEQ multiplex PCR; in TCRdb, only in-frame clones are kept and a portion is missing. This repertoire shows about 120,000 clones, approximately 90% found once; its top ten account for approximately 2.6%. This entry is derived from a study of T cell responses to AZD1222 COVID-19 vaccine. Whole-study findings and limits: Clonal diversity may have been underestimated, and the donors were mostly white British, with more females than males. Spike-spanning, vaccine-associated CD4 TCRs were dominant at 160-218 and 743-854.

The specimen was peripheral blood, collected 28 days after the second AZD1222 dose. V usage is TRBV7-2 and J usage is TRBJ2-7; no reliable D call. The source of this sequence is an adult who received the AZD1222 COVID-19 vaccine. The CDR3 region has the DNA TGTGCCAGCAGCTTACAGACCTCCTACGAGCAGTACTTC. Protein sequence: CASSLQTSYEQYF.